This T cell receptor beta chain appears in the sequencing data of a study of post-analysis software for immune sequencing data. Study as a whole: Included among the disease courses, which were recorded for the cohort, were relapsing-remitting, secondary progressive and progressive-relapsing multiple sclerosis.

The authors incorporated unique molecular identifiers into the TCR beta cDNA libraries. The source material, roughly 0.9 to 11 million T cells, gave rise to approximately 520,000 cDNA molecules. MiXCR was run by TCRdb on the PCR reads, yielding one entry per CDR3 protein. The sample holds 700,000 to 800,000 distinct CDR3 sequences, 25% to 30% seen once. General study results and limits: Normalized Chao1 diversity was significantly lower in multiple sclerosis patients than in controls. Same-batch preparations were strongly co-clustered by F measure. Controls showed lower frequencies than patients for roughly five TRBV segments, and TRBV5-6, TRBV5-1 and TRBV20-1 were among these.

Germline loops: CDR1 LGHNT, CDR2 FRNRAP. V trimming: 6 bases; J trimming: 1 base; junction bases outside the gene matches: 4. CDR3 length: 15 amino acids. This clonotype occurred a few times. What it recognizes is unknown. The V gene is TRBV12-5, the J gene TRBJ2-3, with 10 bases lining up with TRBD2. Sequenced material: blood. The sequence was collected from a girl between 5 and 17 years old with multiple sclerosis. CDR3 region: CASGPAGGRTDTQYF. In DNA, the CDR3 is TGTGCTAGTGGCCCAGCGGGGGGGCGCACAGATACGCAGTATTTT.